Below are 18 T cell receptor beta chains sequenced from a single sample in a study of T-cell reconstitution after alpha-beta-depleted transplantation in children. Preparation of the TCRbeta library used unique molecular identifiers. One entry per CDR3 protein, called by TCRdb with MiXCR from the PCR reads. This table has approximately 980,000 distinct CDR3 sequences, roughly 31% appearing once. Sequenced here: PBMCs, mostly from graft donor cells, sampled 360 days after TCRalphabeta/CD19-depleted stem cell transplant. Receptors were obtained from a boy in the first two years of life who had a stem cell transplant for SCID, so the T cells may come from the graft donor.

The V and J genes are TRBV7-2 and TRBJ2-4, with a possible D match to TRBD1 (6 bases). Trimming cost V 4 bases and J 8 bases, with 15 bases left between them. The CDR3 has 14 amino acids. Per germline, CDR1 SGHTA and CDR2 FQGNSA. CDR3 coding DNA: TGTGCCAGCAGCTCGGACAGTTTGCTAGACATTCAGTACTTC. This sequence encodes CASSSDSLLDIQYF.

This chain connects TRBV6-2 or TRBV6-3 to TRBJ1-5, with a weak D call TRBD1 (6 bases). V dropped 5 bases and J dropped 0 bases, with 14 bases sitting between them. The CDR3 covers 16 residues. CDR1 is MNHEY and CDR2 is SVGEGT in the germline V gene. CDR3: CASSPRRQASNQPQHF. DNA for the CDR3: TGTGCCAGCAGTCCTCGGCGACAGGCTAGCAATCAGCCCCAGCATTTT.

This clonotype turned up a few times. The rearrangement links TRBV25-1 to TRBJ1-1; perhaps TRBD1 as D (5 bases). Looked up from germline, CDR1 is MGHDK and CDR2 is SYGVNS. Trimming stripped 2 bases from V and 3 bases from J, with 10 bases between. The CDR3 contains 14 residues. The CDR3 is CASSERQGDTEAFF. The DNA of the CDR3 is TGTGCCAGCAGTGAAAGGCAGGGAGACACTGAAGCTTTCTTT.

The chain is built from TRBV12-5 and TRBJ2-2; D not certain. The CDR3 has 11 amino acids. V lost 2 bases and J 6 bases, leaving 1 base between the germline ends. CDR1 is LGHNT and CDR2 is FRNRAP in the germline V gene. The CDR3 is CASGLSGELFF. The CDR3 DNA is TGTGCTAGTGGTTTGTCCGGGGAGCTGTTTTTT.

This clonotype has more than one count but fewer than ten. CDR3 DNA sequence: TGCGCCAGCAGCCGTACTAGCGGGGGCGGAGATACGCAGTATTTT. Its protein is CASSRTSGGGDTQYF. The V and J genes are TRBV4-3 and TRBJ2-3; 11 bases match TRBD2. CDR1 and CDR2 (germline): LGHNA, YSLEER. CDR3 size: 15 residues. V lost 4 bases, J lost 5 bases, and 5 bases stayed unmatched.

V is TRBV9 and J is TRBJ1-4; D not resolved. Trimming left V 0 bases short and J 0 bases short, with 12 bases between. The germline V gene encodes CDR1 SGDLS and CDR2 YYNGEE. The CDR3 sequence is 17 residues long. CDR3 DNA sequence: TGTGCCAGCAGCGTAGGGCCGAACGTTGCAACTAATGAAAAACTGTTTTTT. Amino acids: CASSVGPNVATNEKLFF.

This clonotype was counted only a few times. This chain joins TRBV6-5 and TRBJ2-7; no definite D call. Germline CDR1 MNHEY, CDR2 SVGAGI. Trimming pared 0 bases from V and 5 bases from J, leaving 17 bases between. CDR3 size: 16 residues. CDR3 amino acids: CASSYSVTGLGNEQYF. CDR3 DNA sequence: TGTGCCAGCAGTTACTCAGTGACGGGCTTGGGGAACGAGCAGTACTTC.

This clonotype was seen only a few times. The J gene is TRBJ2-5, the V gene TRBV29-1; D remains unclear. This CDR3 spans 14 amino acids. From germline, CDR1 is SQVTM and CDR2 ANQGSEA. Trimming took 6 bases from V and 1 from J, leaving 15 bases between them. In DNA form, the CDR3 reads TGCAGCGTGAGGTGGTTGGGCCGCCAAGAGACCCAGTACTTC. Protein sequence: CSVRWLGRQETQYF.

The rearrangement uses TRBV20-1 and TRBJ2-3; no definite D call. CDR3 length: 13 residues. Trimming removed 7 bases at V and 4 bases at J, with 15 bases between. Per germline, CDR1 DFQATT and CDR2 SNEGSKA (reference sequence). DNA of the CDR3: TGCAGTGTTCGCGGCTCGGTTCCAGATACGCAGTATTTT. The encoded protein is CSVRGSVPDTQYF.

This clonotype showed up just a few times. The chain uses TRBV12-3 or TRBV12-4 and TRBJ2-1, with D unclear. Trimming removed 3 bases at V and 6 bases at J, with 9 bases between. The CDR3 extends over 13 amino acids. The CDR3 DNA follows: TGTGCCAGCAGTTTCAGACTCTCCAATGAGCAGTTCTTC. Protein product: CASSFRLSNEQFF.

This clonotype occurred a few times. The rearrangement links TRBV27 to TRBJ2-3, with D maybe TRBD2 (5 bases). The CDR3 totals 12 residues. CDR1 and CDR2 from the germline V gene are MNHEY and SMNVEV (reference sequence). The germline V and J ends were trimmed by 6 bases and 14 bases, with 18 bases remaining between them. CDR3 DNA sequence: TGTGCCAGCAGGCCAGCGGCGGGCCAGATGTATTTT. This encodes CASRPAAGQMYF.

This clonotype was counted a few times. The V call is TRBV10-3, the J call TRBJ1-5; no firm D call. Between the trimmed V and J ends, which lost 3 bases and 0 bases, there was a span of 9 bases. There are 15 residues in the CDR3. The germline gives CDR1 ENHRY, CDR2 SYGVKD. In DNA, the CDR3 is TGTGCCATCAGTGAAGAGTATTATAGCAATCAGCCCCAGCATTTT. This sequence encodes CAISEEYYSNQPQHF.

V and J are TRBV29-1 and TRBJ2-1; D ambiguous. CDR1 is SQVTM and CDR2 is ANQGSEA in the germline V gene. This CDR3 comprises 15 residues. The V gene lost 4 bases and the J gene lost 1 base, with 14 bases spanning the gap. The CDR3 nucleotides read TGCAGCGTTGCTGTTGGGGTCCCTTCCTACAATGAGCAGTTCTTC. Residues: CSVAVGVPSYNEQFF.

The sample holds a few counts of this clonotype. This rearrangement joins TRBV25-1 to TRBJ2-7, with 9 nucleotides matching TRBD1. The CDR3 has 15 residues. V trimming: 4 bases; J trimming: 1 base; junction bases outside the gene matches: 5. The germline V gene has CDR1 MGHDK and CDR2 SYGVNS. CDR3: CASSAQGAGSYEQYF. In nucleotides, the CDR3 is TGTGCCAGCAGTGCACAGGGGGCAGGGTCCTACGAGCAGTACTTC.

This clonotype was counted between two and nine times. This chain links TRBV15 with TRBJ2-7, with 7 bases lining up with TRBD1. CDR1 LNHNV and CDR2 YYDKDF come from the germline V gene (reference sequence). With V trimmed by 3 bases and J by 5 bases, 4 bases remained unmatched. The CDR3 is 13 residues long. In nucleotides, the CDR3 is TGTGCCACCAGCAGCCAGGGGGATAACGAGCAGTACTTC. It translates to CATSSQGDNEQYF.

This clonotype was observed once. The chain employs TRBV20-1 and TRBJ2-7; 7 bases fit TRBD1. The CDR3 covers 13 residues. From germline, CDR1 is DFQATT and CDR2 SNEGSKA (reference sequence). Trimming cost V 5 bases and J 3 bases; bases outside gene matches: 7. The CDR3 nucleotides are TGCAGTGCTGCCCGACAGGGTTTCTACGAGCAGTACTTC. Translating it yields CSAARQGFYEQYF.

The chain employs TRBV18 and TRBJ2-7; 8 bases match TRBD1. V lost 4 bases, J lost 2 bases, and 7 bases stayed unmatched. Germline values: CDR1 KGHSH, CDR2 LQKENI. The CDR3 is made up of 15 amino acids. In DNA, the CDR3 is TGTGCCAGCTCACTACGGGACAGGCTCCCCTACGAGCAGTACTTC. Amino acid sequence: CASSLRDRLPYEQYF.

The chain couples TRBV7-2 to TRBJ2-1, with 11 bases lining up with TRBD2. Trimming removed 1 base from V and 9 bases from J; junction bases left unmatched: 8. Germline V gene data show CDR1 as SGHTA and CDR2 as FQGNSA. The CDR3 runs 16 residues. DNA for the CDR3: TGTGCCAGCAGCTTAGTTCGAGTAGCGGGGGGGGGTGAGCAGTTCTTC. This gives the protein CASSLVRVAGGGEQFF.